Each of the 27 T cell receptor beta chains below was sequenced from the same sample in a study of response to subunit inactivated influenza vaccine. TCRdb called the RT-PCR reads again in MiXCR, with one record for every CDR3 protein. The sample lists 500,000 or so distinct CDR3 sequences, approximately 15% occurring once. The sample here was CD4+ T cells sorted from PBMCs, taken 23 to 25 months after vaccination. The receptors here all came from a man between 50 and 69 years old who received an inactivated influenza vaccine.

The CDR3 reads CASNKRGAFGELFF. CDR3 sequence (DNA): TGTGCCAGCAACAAACGGGGGGCTTTCGGGGAGCTGTTTTTT. This chain uses TRBV27 with TRBJ2-2; a weak D match, TRBD2 (7 bases). The CDR3 extends over 14 amino acids. Germline V lookup: CDR1 MNHEY, CDR2 SMNVEV (reference sequence). With 7 bases removed from V and 7 bases from J, the gap between germline ends came to 16 bases.

The chain carries TRBV12-3 or TRBV12-4 and TRBJ1-1; D call uncertain. Trimming pared 3 bases from V and 2 bases from J, leaving 10 bases between. CDR3 size: 14 residues. The CDR3 nucleotides are TGTGCCAGCAGTTTTTCGGTTAGTAACACTGAAGCTTTCTTT. Amino acids: CASSFSVSNTEAFF.

This rearrangement joins TRBV12-3 or TRBV12-4 to TRBJ1-3, with no clear D. The V and J ends lost 3 bases and 2 bases respectively, with 8 bases between them. The CDR3 spans 14 residues. In DNA, the CDR3 is TGTGCCAGCAGTTTCGAGGTGGCTGGAAACACCATATATTTT. Its translation: CASSFEVAGNTIYF.

The table lists this clonotype with a few counts. The V and J genes are TRBV5-1 and TRBJ1-2; tentatively, D is TRBD1 (6 bases). CDR3 size: 14 residues. Germline-derived CDR1 and CDR2 are SGHRS and YFSETQ. V shed 0 bases and J shed 8 bases, with 14 bases lying between them. In DNA form, the CDR3 reads TGCGCCAGCAGCTTGGAGCCAGGGACATCCGGCTACACCTTC. It specifies CASSLEPGTSGYTF.

The V and J genes are TRBV5-1 and TRBJ2-6; D is undetermined. This CDR3 contains 17 residues. V lost 1 base to trimming and J lost 0 bases, with 11 bases between them. CDR1 is SGHRS and CDR2 is YFSETQ in the germline V gene. The CDR3 is CASSLYISLSGANVLTF. Here the CDR3 DNA reads TGCGCCAGCAGCTTGTATATCAGCCTCTCTGGGGCCAACGTCCTGACTTTC.

This clonotype was counted only a few times. This chain connects TRBV10-3 to TRBJ2-1; 15 positions match TRBD2. The CDR3 contains 14 residues. The germline gives CDR1 ENHRY, CDR2 SYGVKD. Trimming at V came to 9 bases and at J to 6 bases, leaving 3 bases not matched to a gene. The CDR3 spells CAMGTSGGSNEQFF. The CDR3 nucleotides are TGTGCCATGGGGACTAGCGGGGGGTCCAATGAGCAGTTCTTC.

This rearrangement joins TRBV7-8 to TRBJ1-4, with D perhaps matching TRBD1 (6 bases). The CDR3 loop spans 16 amino acids. Germline values: CDR1 SGHVS, CDR2 FQNEAQ. Trimming shortened V by 5 bases and J by 0 bases, and 13 bases separated the two germline ends. The CDR3 nucleotides read TGTGCCAGCAGCCCGGGGGCCGGCTCAACTAATGAAAAACTGTTTTTT. This sequence encodes CASSPGAGSTNEKLFF.

This chain links TRBV28 with TRBJ2-5, with D unresolved. The germline V and J ends were trimmed by 5 bases and 5 bases, with 18 bases remaining between them. Germline V CDR1 and CDR2: MDHEN, SYDVKM. The CDR3 is made up of 15 amino acids. The DNA for the CDR3 is TGTGCCAGCAGTCCCGCAGGTCCAACGTGGGAGACCCAGTACTTC. Protein product: CASSPAGPTWETQYF.

The chain uses TRBV5-1 and TRBJ2-2; maybe TRBD2 (7 bases). The CDR3 consists of 16 residues. Between the trimmed V and J ends, which lost 1 base and 4 bases, there was a span of 14 bases. The germline gives CDR1 SGHRS, CDR2 YFSETQ. The CDR3 is CASSLQTGGSTGELFF. The CDR3 DNA follows: TGCGCCAGCAGCTTGCAAACGGGGGGCAGCACCGGGGAGCTGTTTTTT.

The chain uses TRBV30 and TRBJ2-3; D is ambiguous. Germline V gene sequence: CDR1 GTSNPN, CDR2 SVGIG (reference sequence). V lost 2 bases and J 5 bases, leaving 11 bases between the germline ends. The CDR3 length is 13 residues. This chain's CDR3 is CAWSLTGRDTQYF. The CDR3, as DNA: TGTGCCTGGAGTTTAACGGGTCGAGATACGCAGTATTTT.

DNA of the CDR3: TGTGCCAGCAGCCAGGGACAGGCGAGATACTACGAGCAGTACTTC. Translation gives CASSQGQARYYEQYF. The chain has TRBV14 and TRBJ2-7; TRBD1 agrees at 8 bases. V shed 3 bases, J shed 3 bases, and the junction held 7 bases outside the gene matches. Germline CDR1 is SGHDN and CDR2 is FVKESK. The CDR3 sequence is 15 residues long.

This clonotype was detected only a few times. This chain links TRBV12-3 or TRBV12-4 with TRBJ1-2; 10 bases are a match to TRBD1. The CDR3 is 13 amino acids. Trimming took 5 bases from V and 7 from J; bases not matched to a gene: 4. In DNA form, the CDR3 reads TGTGCCAGCAGTCGGAGGGACAGGGGTGGCTACACCTTC. Encoded protein: CASSRRDRGGYTF.

This clonotype was recorded a few times. J is TRBJ2-3 and V is TRBV20-1; TRBD2 matches at 14 bases. Germline V lookup: CDR1 DFQATT, CDR2 SNEGSKA (reference sequence). This CDR3 is built from 16 residues. The trim removed 3 bases at V and 6 bases at J, leaving 8 bases unmatched. Here the CDR3 reads CSARETSGRAQDTQYF. CDR3 bases: TGCAGTGCTAGGGAGACTAGCGGGAGGGCCCAGGATACGCAGTATTTT.

This clonotype has only a few counts. The gene calls are TRBV28 and TRBJ2-5; D is uncertain. The V and J ends lost 8 bases and 1 base respectively, with 11 bases between them. The germline CDR1 and CDR2 sequences are MDHEN and SYDVKM. CDR3 size: 13 residues. The CDR3 DNA reads as TGTGCCAGCGGGGTCCTATCCCAAGAGACCCAGTACTTC. Its protein product is CASGVLSQETQYF.

The chain joins TRBV7-9 to TRBJ1-2; 7 nucleotides line up with TRBD1. Per germline, CDR1 SEHNR and CDR2 FQNEAQ (reference sequence). The CDR3 totals 15 residues. V was clipped by 1 base and J by 5 bases; unmatched bases: 7. This CDR3 is CASSLGGTAEYGYTF. CDR3 nucleotides: TGTGCCAGCAGCTTAGGTGGGACAGCAGAATATGGCTACACCTTC.

The chain recombines TRBV6-2 or TRBV6-3 with TRBJ2-5; the D is unclear. Germline V gene lookup returns CDR1 MNHEY and CDR2 SVGEGT. V shed 2 bases and J shed 4 bases, with 17 bases lying between them. The CDR3 has 16 amino acids. As DNA, the CDR3 is TGTGCCAGCAGTTACGTAGGATCCGTGGGAAGAGAGACCCAGTACTTC. This sequence encodes CASSYVGSVGRETQYF.

J is TRBJ2-1 and V is TRBV10-3, with TRBD2 matching 7 bases. Trimming at V came to 0 bases and at J to 8 bases, leaving 4 bases not matched to a gene. CDR3 length equals 14 residues. Germline CDR1 and CDR2: ENHRY and SYGVKD. Here the CDR3 DNA reads TGTGCCATCAGTGAGTCGACTAGCTCGGATGAGCAGTTCTTC. Amino acid sequence: CAISESTSSDEQFF.

The sample holds a few counts of this clonotype. The chain employs TRBV7-2 and TRBJ2-7, with D possibly being TRBD1 (6 bases). V was cut by 6 bases and J by 0 bases, with 15 bases left in between. The CDR3 runs to 15 residues. Germline-derived CDR1 and CDR2 are SGHTA and FQGNSA. CDR3 loop: CASRRTALSSYEQYF. The CDR3 DNA sequence: TGTGCCAGCAGAAGGACAGCTCTCAGCTCCTACGAGCAGTACTTC.

This clonotype was seen at least ten times. The CDR3 coding sequence is TGTGCCAGCAGCTGGAACACTGAAGCTTTCTTT. It yields the protein CASSWNTEAFF. The rearrangement links TRBV5-6 to TRBJ1-1, with D hard to call. Looked up from germline, CDR1 is SGHDT and CDR2 is YYEEEE. The V end lost 3 bases, the J end lost 1 base, and 1 base lay between the germline ends. CDR3 length: 11 residues.

This clonotype was counted ten times or more. The CDR3 is CATSDGTPPYEQYF. For the CDR3, the DNA is TGTGCCACCAGTGATGGGACACCACCCTACGAGCAGTACTTC. The V and J genes are TRBV24-1 and TRBJ2-7, with a tentative D call TRBD1 (6 bases). V lost 3 bases and J 2 bases, leaving 10 bases between the germline ends. Germline assignment: CDR1 KGHDR and CDR2 SFDVKD. This CDR3 comprises 14 residues.

This clonotype was seen a few times. The chain employs TRBV4-1 and TRBJ2-7; 9 nucleotides agree with TRBD2. V shed 5 bases, J shed 4 bases, and the junction held 9 bases outside the gene matches. Germline values: CDR1 MGHRA, CDR2 YSYEKL. The CDR3 length is 15 residues. The CDR3 here is CASSKTSGGRYEQYF. CDR3 in DNA: TGCGCCAGCAGCAAAACCAGCGGGGGGCGGTACGAGCAGTACTTC.

In the case of this clonotype: This may stem from a read error, because a much larger clone lies one nucleotide away. This chain's CDR3 is CSGARTAQETRYF. The CDR3 region has the DNA TGCAGTGGGGCTCGGACAGCTCAAGAGACCCGGTACTTC. The gene calls are TRBV20-1 and TRBJ2-5; TRBD1 might be the D (6 bases). The CDR3 covers 13 residues. Germline V gene lookup returns CDR1 DFQATT and CDR2 SNEGSKA (reference sequence).

Many counts were recorded for this clonotype. The V call is TRBV7-9, the J call TRBJ2-7; tentative D call: TRBD1 (6 bases). The CDR3 is 12 residues long. The V gene lost 2 bases and the J gene lost 6 bases, with 8 bases spanning the gap. Germline values: CDR1 SEHNR, CDR2 FQNEAQ (reference sequence). CDR3 in amino acids: CASSLPGAEQYF. CDR3 nucleotide sequence: TGTGCCAGCAGCTTACCAGGGGCCGAGCAGTACTTC.

This clonotype has just a few counts. This sequence joins TRBV29-1 and TRBJ2-7, with TRBD1 as a possible D gene (5 bases). Trimming left V 6 bases short and J 0 bases short, with 27 bases between. In germline, CDR1 is SQVTM, CDR2 ANQGSEA. The CDR3 totals 18 residues. The CDR3 DNA follows: TGCAGCGTCTCCCTCCGTCGTTTTACAGGTCTTAGCTCCTACGAGCAGTACTTC. This encodes CSVSLRRFTGLSSYEQYF.

This clonotype was observed many times. The chain couples TRBV10-3 to TRBJ2-2; TRBD1 aligns across 7 bases. V dropped 2 bases and J dropped 5; count of bases not matched to a gene: 5. This CDR3 spans 15 amino acids. Germline V gene lookup returns CDR1 ENHRY and CDR2 SYGVKD. In nucleotides, the CDR3 is TGTGCCATCAGTGAGGACAGGGTTGGAACCGGGGAGCTGTTTTTT. It codes for CAISEDRVGTGELFF.

This clonotype was detected many times. The chain joins TRBV7-7 to TRBJ2-2, with 7 bases matching TRBD1. CDR1 is SSHAT, CDR2 FNYEAQ, per germline (reference sequence). This CDR3 is 13 amino acids long. The CDR3 reads CAIISGTAGELFF. The CDR3 DNA is TGTGCGATCATTTCCGGGACAGCCGGGGAGCTGTTTTTT. The full variable domain, its missing parts supplied by reference TRBV7-7 and TRBJ2-2, is GAGVSQSPRYKVTKRGQDVTLRCDPISSHATLYWYQQALGQGPEFLTYFNYEAQPDKSGLPSDRFSAERPEGSISTLTIQRTEQRDSAMYRCAIISGTAGELFFGEGSRLTVL.

This chain uses TRBV4-3 with TRBJ2-1; D is ambiguous. The ends were cut back, 1 base at V and 5 bases at J, with 6 bases in the middle. The germline CDR1 and CDR2 sequences are LGHNA and YSLEER. The CDR3 spans 13 residues. The CDR3 sequence: CASSQALNNEQFF. The CDR3 DNA reads as TGCGCCAGCAGCCAAGCTCTCAACAATGAGCAGTTCTTC.